One and the same sample provided the 18 T cell receptor beta chains below, sequenced in a study of T cell responses to AZD1222 COVID-19 vaccine. Sequenced by immunoSEQ multiplex PCR; TCRdb stores in-frame clones only, minus some. The sample has fewer than 100,000 clones, around 84% seen once; the top ten hold about 13%. Material: peripheral blood, obtained on day 0 of AZD1222 vaccination. These receptors originate from an adult in good health.

The chain is built from TRBV7-2 and TRBJ2-3, with D maybe TRBD2 (5 bases). The CDR3 consists of 15 residues. V lost 5 bases and J lost 5, with 17 bases in between. Germline V lookup: CDR1 SGHTA, CDR2 FQGNSA. CDR3 coding DNA: TGTGCCAGCAGCCCCCGGCCTTTAGGAGGAGATACGCAGTATTTT. This sequence encodes CASSPRPLGGDTQYF.

The rearrangement uses TRBV5-6 and TRBJ1-1, with D unresolved. CDR1 is SGHDT and CDR2 is YYEEEE in the germline V gene. This CDR3 is 13 amino acids long. Between the trimmed V and J ends, which lost 4 bases and 2 bases, there was a span of 9 bases. The CDR3 DNA reads as TGTGCCAGCAGCCCCACAGCAAACACTGAAGCTTTCTTT. Protein product: CASSPTANTEAFF.

The CDR3 nucleotides read TGTGCCAGCCTCCAGTTGAACACTGAAGCTTTCTTT. As protein: CASLQLNTEAFF. The chain carries TRBV28 and TRBJ1-1, with D hard to call. The CDR3 runs to 12 residues. CDR1 and CDR2 (germline): MDHEN, SYDVKM. Deletions cut 8 bases from V and 0 bases from J, with 7 bases between.

This clone appeared a few times. The rearrangement joins TRBV19 to TRBJ2-3, with no clear D. This CDR3 region has 14 residues. The V end was cut by 3 bases, the J end by 6 bases, with 13 bases between. Looked up from germline, CDR1 is LNHDA and CDR2 is SQIVND (reference sequence). The CDR3 sequence is CASSMGSAGDTQYF. The CDR3 DNA sequence: TGTGCCAGTAGTATGGGTTCAGCCGGGGATACGCAGTATTTT.

The genes are TRBV4-1 and TRBJ1-1, with D perhaps matching TRBD1 (5 bases). This CDR3 is built from 15 residues. V lost 4 bases and J 5 bases, leaving 17 bases between the germline ends. The germline V gene has CDR1 MGHRA and CDR2 YSYEKL. The CDR3 sequence is CASSPTRASRTEAFF. Here the CDR3 DNA reads TGCGCCAGCAGCCCTACCAGGGCCTCGAGGACTGAAGCTTTCTTT.

The V and J genes are TRBV2 and TRBJ1-2; D not certain. The V gene's germline CDR1 is SNHLY and CDR2 FYNNEI. The CDR3 length is 15 residues. V was clipped by 7 bases and J by 0 bases, with 15 bases between them. Here the CDR3 DNA reads TGTGCCAGCAACGAAGGCGCCGCCGCTAACTATGGCTACACCTTC. Protein sequence: CASNEGAAANYGYTF.

The chain joins TRBV2 to TRBJ2-1; 11 bases line up with TRBD2. The CDR3 consists of 18 residues. V dropped 9 bases and J dropped 9; count of bases not matched to a gene: 22. The germline gives CDR1 SNHLY, CDR2 FYNNEI. The CDR3 nucleotides read TGTGCCAGGACCAAGACCGGGCTAGCGGGGGGACAGGGTAGTGAGCAGTTCTTC. Its translation is CARTKTGLAGGQGSEQFF.

V usage is TRBV5-4 and J usage is TRBJ1-1; 10 bases fit TRBD1. V trimming: 4 bases; J trimming: 14 bases; junction bases outside the gene matches: 8. CDR3 size: 12 residues. The V gene's germline CDR1 is SGHNT and CDR2 YYREEE (reference sequence). This CDR3 is CASSLGTGESFF. The CDR3 region has the DNA TGTGCCAGCAGCCTCGGGACAGGGGAATCGTTCTTT. Variable domain in full (rest from reference TRBV5-4 and TRBJ1-1): ETGVTQSPTHLIKTRGQQVTLRCSSQSGHNTVSWYQQALGQGPQFIFQYYREEENGRGNFPPRFSGLQFPNYSSELNVNALELDDSALYLCASSLGTGESFFGQGTRLTVV.

V and J are TRBV5-4 and TRBJ2-2; unclear D gene. This CDR3 contains 15 residues. Germline loops: CDR1 SGHNT, CDR2 YYREEE (reference sequence). V lost 2 bases, J lost 0 bases, and 8 bases lay in between. As DNA, the CDR3 is TGTGCCAGCAGCTTTTCCAGAACGAACACCGGGGAGCTGTTTTTT. Translated, it gives CASSFSRTNTGELFF.

The chain uses TRBV7-8 and TRBJ2-7, with D hard to call. The CDR3 is 15 residues long. Germline V gives CDR1 SGHVS, CDR2 FQNEAQ. Trimming pared 1 base from V and 4 bases from J, leaving 14 bases between. As DNA, the CDR3 is TGTGCCAGCAGCTTAGTGGCAGGCCGGCCTTACGAGCAGTACTTC. This codes for CASSLVAGRPYEQYF.

This chain uses TRBV4-2 with TRBJ1-5, with a tentative D call TRBD1 (6 bases). Per the germline V gene, CDR1 is LGHNA and CDR2 is YNFKEQ. Trimming left V 0 bases short and J 4 bases short, with 13 bases between. The CDR3 is 16 residues long. The DNA of the CDR3 is TGTGCCAGCAGCCAAGATAGGAGCAGGGGTAATCAGCCCCAGCATTTT. This translates into CASSQDRSRGNQPQHF.

The chain carries TRBV4-2 and TRBJ1-3, with TRBD1 identical over 7 bases. From germline, CDR1 is LGHNA and CDR2 YNFKEQ. The CDR3 is made up of 18 amino acids. V shed 1 base, J shed 6 bases, and the junction held 15 bases outside the gene matches. The CDR3 loop is CASSQVRGERGPKNTIYF. CDR3 in DNA: TGTGCCAGCAGCCAAGTGAGGGGGGAGAGGGGGCCCAAAAACACCATATATTTT.

The V call is TRBV9, the J call TRBJ1-2; 9 bases agree with TRBD1. Germline loops: CDR1 SGDLS, CDR2 YYNGEE. The CDR3 is 14 residues long. Unmatched junction bases numbered 5, after V lost 0 bases and J lost 8 bases. CDR3 bases: TGTGCCAGCAGCGTAGGAACAGGGGGCCACGGCTACACCTTC. Its translation is CASSVGTGGHGYTF.

The J gene is TRBJ1-5, the V gene TRBV27; 7 bases map to TRBD1. Germline values: CDR1 MNHEY, CDR2 SMNVEV (reference sequence). V dropped 6 bases and J dropped 3; count of bases not matched to a gene: 5. CDR3 length: 14 residues. The DNA for the CDR3 is TGTGCCAGCAGCCTCAGGGGGTTCAATCAGCCCCAGCATTTT. Translation: CASSLRGFNQPQHF.

The chain uses TRBV4-3 and TRBJ1-6; 9 bases agree with TRBD1. Losses at the gene ends were 0 bases for V and 10 bases for J; bases not matched to a gene: 7. Germline CDR1 reads LGHNA; CDR2 reads YSLEER. The CDR3 extends over 16 amino acids. The CDR3 is CASSQEVPDRGSPLHF. The CDR3 DNA sequence: TGCGCCAGCAGCCAAGAAGTCCCAGACAGGGGGTCACCCCTCCACTTT.

This sequence joins TRBV5-8 and TRBJ1-2; D unresolved. The germline V gene encodes CDR1 SGHTS and CDR2 YDEGEE. Trimming cost V 4 bases and J 1 base, with 5 bases left between them. CDR3 length: 12 amino acids. CDR3 sequence reads: CASSPHNYGYTF. In DNA form, the CDR3 reads TGTGCCAGCAGCCCCCATAACTATGGCTACACCTTC. The complete variable domain, with remaining parts taken from reference TRBV5-8 and TRBJ1-2, reads EAGVTQSPTHLIKTRGQQATLRCSPISGHTSVYWYQQALGLGLQFLLWYDEGEERNRGNFPPRFSGRQFPNYSSELNVNALELEDSALYLCASSPHNYGYTFGSGTRLTVV.

The rearrangement links TRBV24-1 to TRBJ2-2, with 7 bases lining up with TRBD1. The CDR3 consists of 16 residues. Looked up from germline, CDR1 is KGHDR and CDR2 is SFDVKD. J was trimmed by 2 bases and V by 4 bases; bases with no gene match: 6. The CDR3 coding sequence is TGTGCCACCAGTGACCCCGGGACAGCTAACACCGGGGAGCTGTTTTTT. Its translation: CATSDPGTANTGELFF.

This chain joins TRBV11-3 and TRBJ1-1; 7 bases match TRBD1. V shed 5 bases, J shed 5 bases, and the junction held 5 bases outside the gene matches. The CDR3 is 13 residues long. In germline, CDR1 is SGHNT, CDR2 YENEEA. The CDR3 DNA follows: TGTGCCAGCAGCAAGGGGGCTTTGACTGAAGCTTTCTTT. Encoded protein: CASSKGALTEAFF.